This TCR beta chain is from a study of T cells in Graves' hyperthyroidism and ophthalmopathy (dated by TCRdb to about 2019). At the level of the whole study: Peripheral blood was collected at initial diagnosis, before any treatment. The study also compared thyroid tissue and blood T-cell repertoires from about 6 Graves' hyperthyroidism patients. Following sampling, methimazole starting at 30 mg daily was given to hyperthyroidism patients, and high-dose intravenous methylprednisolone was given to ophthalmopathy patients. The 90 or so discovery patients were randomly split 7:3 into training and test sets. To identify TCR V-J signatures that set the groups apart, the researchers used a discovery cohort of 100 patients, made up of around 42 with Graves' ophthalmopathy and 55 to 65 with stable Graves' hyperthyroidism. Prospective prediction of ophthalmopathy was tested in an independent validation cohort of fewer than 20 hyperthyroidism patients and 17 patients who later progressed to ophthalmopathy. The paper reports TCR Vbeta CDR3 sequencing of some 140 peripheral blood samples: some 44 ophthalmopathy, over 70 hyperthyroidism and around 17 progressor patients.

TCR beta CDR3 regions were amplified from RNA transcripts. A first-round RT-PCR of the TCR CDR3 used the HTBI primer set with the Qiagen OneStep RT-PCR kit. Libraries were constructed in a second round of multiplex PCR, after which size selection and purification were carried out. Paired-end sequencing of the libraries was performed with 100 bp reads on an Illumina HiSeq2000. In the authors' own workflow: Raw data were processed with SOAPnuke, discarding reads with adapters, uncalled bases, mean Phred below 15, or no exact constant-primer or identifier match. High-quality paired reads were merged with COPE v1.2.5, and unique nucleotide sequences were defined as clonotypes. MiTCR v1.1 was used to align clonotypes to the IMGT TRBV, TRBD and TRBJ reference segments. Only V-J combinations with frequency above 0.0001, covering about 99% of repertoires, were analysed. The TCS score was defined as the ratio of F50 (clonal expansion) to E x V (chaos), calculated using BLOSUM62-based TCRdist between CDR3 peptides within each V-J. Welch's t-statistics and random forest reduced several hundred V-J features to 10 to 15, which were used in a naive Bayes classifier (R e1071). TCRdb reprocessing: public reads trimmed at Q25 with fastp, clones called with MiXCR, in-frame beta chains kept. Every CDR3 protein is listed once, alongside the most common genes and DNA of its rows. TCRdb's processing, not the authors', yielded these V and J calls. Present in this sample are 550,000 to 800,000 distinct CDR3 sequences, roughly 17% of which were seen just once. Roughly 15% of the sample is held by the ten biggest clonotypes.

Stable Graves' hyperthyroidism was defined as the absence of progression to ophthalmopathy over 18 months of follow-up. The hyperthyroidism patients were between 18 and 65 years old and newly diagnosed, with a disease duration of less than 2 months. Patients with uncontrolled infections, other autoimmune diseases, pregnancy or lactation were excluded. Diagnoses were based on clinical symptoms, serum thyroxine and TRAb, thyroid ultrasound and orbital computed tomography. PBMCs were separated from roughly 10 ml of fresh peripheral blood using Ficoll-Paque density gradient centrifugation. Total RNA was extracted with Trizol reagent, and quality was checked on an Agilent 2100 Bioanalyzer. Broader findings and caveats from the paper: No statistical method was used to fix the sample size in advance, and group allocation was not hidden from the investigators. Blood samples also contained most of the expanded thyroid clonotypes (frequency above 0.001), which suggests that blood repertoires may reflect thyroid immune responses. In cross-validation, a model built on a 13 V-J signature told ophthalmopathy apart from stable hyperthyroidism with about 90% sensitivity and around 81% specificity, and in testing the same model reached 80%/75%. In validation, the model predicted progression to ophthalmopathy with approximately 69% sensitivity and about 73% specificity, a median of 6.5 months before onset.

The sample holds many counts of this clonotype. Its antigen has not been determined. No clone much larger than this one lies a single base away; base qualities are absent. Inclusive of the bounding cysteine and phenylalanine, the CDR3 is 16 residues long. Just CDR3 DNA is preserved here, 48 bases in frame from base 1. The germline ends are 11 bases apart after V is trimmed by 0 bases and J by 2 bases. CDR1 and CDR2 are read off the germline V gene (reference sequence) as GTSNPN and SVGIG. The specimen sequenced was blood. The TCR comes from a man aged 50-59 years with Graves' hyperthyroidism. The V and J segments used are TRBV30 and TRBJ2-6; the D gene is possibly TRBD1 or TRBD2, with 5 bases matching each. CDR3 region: CAWSVLWGTGANVLTF. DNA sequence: TGTGCCTGGAGTGTATTATGGGGGACTGGGGCCAACGTCCTGACTTTC.